The 11 T cell receptor beta chains below were found in one sample sequenced in a study of beta chain features in type 1 diabetes (dated by TCRdb to the late 2010s). Libraries were made using the immunoSEQ multiplex PCR assay. All of the isolated RNA was reverse transcribed with the High Capacity cDNA Reverse Transcription Kit, so expressed TCRB transcripts were sequenced. The immuneACCESS repertoire file appears here via TCRdb, limited to in-frame rearrangements. These files lack a portion of the clones; in checked studies, under half of the deficit traces to unresolved V genes, and the cause of the others is not known. Present in this sample are 900,000 or so clones, 15% to 20% of which were seen just once. Together, the top ten hold 0.023% of the sample. The sequenced material came from naive CD4+ T cells from blood. What the cell subset or site label conveys for this sample: true naive CD4+ T cells. The receptor set was obtained from a woman between 18 and 29 years old in good health.

This rearrangement joins TRBV29-1 to TRBJ2-1, with TRBD2 as a possible D gene (6 bases). V was trimmed by 4 bases and J by 7 bases, leaving 23 bases between them. The CDR3 has 16 residues. Germline values: CDR1 SQVTM, CDR2 ANQGSEA. CDR3 residues: CSVGPPSPLARNEQFF. The CDR3 region has the DNA TGCAGCGTTGGCCCCCCGTCCCCTCTAGCGCGAAATGAGCAGTTCTTC.

The V call is TRBV9, the J call TRBJ2-1; the match to TRBD1 covers 9 bases. Germline trimming cut 3 bases from V and 4 bases from J; bases unmatched to any gene: 5. Germline assignment: CDR1 SGDLS and CDR2 YYNGEE. This CDR3 region has 15 residues. CDR3 loop: CASSGQGVRYNEQFF. CDR3 coding DNA: TGTGCCAGCAGCGGACAGGGGGTAAGATACAATGAGCAGTTCTTC.

V usage is TRBV9 and J usage is TRBJ1-3; perhaps TRBD1 as D (6 bases). The CDR3 consists of 15 residues. Germline assignment: CDR1 SGDLS and CDR2 YYNGEE. V shed 1 base and J shed 1 base, with 9 bases lying between them. CDR3 in DNA: TGTGCCAGCAGCGTAAGAGGGGGTTCTGGAAACACCATATATTTT. It translates to CASSVRGGSGNTIYF.

This clone was seen a handful of times. CDR3 protein: CASRAPGLAGFAGTDTQYF. CDR3 in DNA: TGTGCCTCCCGAGCGCCGGGACTAGCGGGATTCGCGGGCACAGATACGCAGTATTTT. This chain links TRBV10-3 with TRBJ2-3, with TRBD2 matching over 13 bases. The CDR3 covers 19 residues. V dropped 11 bases and J dropped 1; count of bases not matched to a gene: 18. Germline lookup yields CDR1 ENHRY and CDR2 SYGVKD.

This clone showed up just a few times. The CDR3 spells CASSLIGGSGELFF. In DNA form, the CDR3 reads TGTGCCAGCAGTTTGATCGGGGGGTCTGGGGAGCTGTTTTTT. The chain joins TRBV27 to TRBJ2-2; 7 positions agree with TRBD2. The CDR3 has 14 residues. Germline V gene lookup returns CDR1 MNHEY and CDR2 SMNVEV (reference sequence). The V gene end was trimmed by 3 bases and the J gene end by 8 bases; junction bases not matched to a gene: 6.

The V gene is TRBV18, the J gene TRBJ1-5; D is possibly TRBD1 (6 bases). V shed 2 bases and J shed 2 bases, with 10 bases lying between them. The CDR3 totals 15 residues. CDR1 is KGHSH and CDR2 is LQKENI in the germline V gene. The CDR3 reads CASSPVGGRNQPQHF. The CDR3 region has the DNA TGTGCCAGCTCACCAGTGGGGGGCCGCAATCAGCCCCAGCATTTT.

In its sample, this clone was seen a few times. CDR3 region: CASSSRLGEATDTQYF. Written as DNA, the CDR3 is TGTGCCAGCAGTTCAAGACTAGGGGAAGCGACAGATACGCAGTATTTT. The chain has TRBV28 and TRBJ2-3, with a weak D call TRBD2 (6 bases). The CDR3 covers 16 residues. V shed 4 bases and J shed 3 bases, with 17 bases lying between them. Germline loops: CDR1 MDHEN, CDR2 SYDVKM.

CDR3 loop: CASSVFPGVNEQFF. Written as DNA, the CDR3 is TGTGCCAGCAGCGTATTCCCGGGTGTAAATGAGCAGTTCTTC. The V and J genes are TRBV9 and TRBJ2-1, with D unclear. CDR3 length: 14 amino acids. Trimming shortened V by 1 base and J by 7 bases, and 12 bases separated the two germline ends. Germline V gives CDR1 SGDLS, CDR2 YYNGEE. Drawing the rest from reference TRBV9 and TRBJ2-1, the complete variable domain is DSGVTQTPKHLITATGQRVTLRCSPRSGDLSVYWYQQSLDQGLQFLIQYYNGEERAKGNILERFSAQQFPDLHSELNLSSLELGDSALYFCASSVFPGVNEQFFGPGTRLTVL.

The rearrangement joins TRBV20-1 to TRBJ2-3; D is unresolved. This CDR3 spans 10 amino acids. The V end was cut by 2 bases, the J end by 6 bases, with 3 bases between. Germline assignment: CDR1 DFQATT and CDR2 SNEGSKA (reference sequence). The DNA for the CDR3 is TGCAGTGCTAGAATGGATACGCAGTATTTT. It codes for CSARMDTQYF.

This clone was observed a few times. This chain uses TRBV7-2 with TRBJ2-4; 7 bases fit TRBD1. The CDR3 contains 15 residues. Per the germline V gene, CDR1 is SGHTA and CDR2 is FQGNSA. Germline trimming cut 3 bases from V and 6 bases from J; bases unmatched to any gene: 8. CDR3 residues: CASSFYQPGGNIQYF. CDR3 nucleotides: TGTGCCAGCAGCTTTTATCAGCCAGGGGGAAACATTCAGTACTTC.

The J gene is TRBJ2-2, the V gene TRBV5-1; D might be TRBD1 (5 bases). With 0 bases removed from V and 0 bases from J, the gap between germline ends came to 12 bases. Germline V gene data show CDR1 as SGHRS and CDR2 as YFSETQ. The CDR3 has 17 amino acids. CDR3 bases: TGCGCCAGCAGCTTGGTTAGGGGCGTCCCGAACACCGGGGAGCTGTTTTTT. This sequence encodes CASSLVRGVPNTGELFF.